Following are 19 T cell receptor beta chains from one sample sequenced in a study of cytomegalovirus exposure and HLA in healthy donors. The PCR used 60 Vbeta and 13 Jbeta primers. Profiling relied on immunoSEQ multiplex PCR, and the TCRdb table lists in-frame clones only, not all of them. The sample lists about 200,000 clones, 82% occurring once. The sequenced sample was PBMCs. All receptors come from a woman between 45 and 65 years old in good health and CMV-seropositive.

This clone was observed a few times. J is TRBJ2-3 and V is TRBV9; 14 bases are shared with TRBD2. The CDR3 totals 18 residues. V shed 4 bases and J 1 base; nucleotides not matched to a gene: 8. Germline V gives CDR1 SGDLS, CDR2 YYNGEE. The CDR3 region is CASSLDRTSGGRTDTQYF. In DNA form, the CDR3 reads TGTGCCAGCAGCTTAGACCGGACTAGCGGGGGGCGCACAGATACGCAGTATTTT.

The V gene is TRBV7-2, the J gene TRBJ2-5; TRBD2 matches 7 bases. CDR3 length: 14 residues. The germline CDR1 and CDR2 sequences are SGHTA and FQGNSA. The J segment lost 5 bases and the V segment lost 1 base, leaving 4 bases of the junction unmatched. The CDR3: CASSLVGGTETQYF. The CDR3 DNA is TGTGCCAGCAGCTTAGTGGGGGGGACGGAGACCCAGTACTTC. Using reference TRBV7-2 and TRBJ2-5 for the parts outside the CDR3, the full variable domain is GAGVSQSPSNKVTEKGKDVELRCDPISGHTALYWYRQSLGQGLEFLIYFQGNSAPDKSGLPSDRFSAERTGGSVSTLTIQRTQQEDSAVYLCASSLVGGTETQYFGPGTRLLVL.

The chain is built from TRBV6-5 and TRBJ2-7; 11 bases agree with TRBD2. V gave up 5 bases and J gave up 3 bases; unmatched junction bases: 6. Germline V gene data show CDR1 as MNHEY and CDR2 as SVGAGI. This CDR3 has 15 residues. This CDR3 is CASSMTSGNLYEQYF. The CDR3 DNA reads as TGTGCCAGCAGTATGACTAGCGGGAATCTCTACGAGCAGTACTTC.

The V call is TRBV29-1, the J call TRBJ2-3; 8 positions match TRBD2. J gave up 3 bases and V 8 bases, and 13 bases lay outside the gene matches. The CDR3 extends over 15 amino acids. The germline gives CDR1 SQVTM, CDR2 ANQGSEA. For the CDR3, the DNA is TGCAGCACCCCCTGGGGGAGCGGGGGAACAGATACGCAGTATTTT. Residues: CSTPWGSGGTDTQYF.

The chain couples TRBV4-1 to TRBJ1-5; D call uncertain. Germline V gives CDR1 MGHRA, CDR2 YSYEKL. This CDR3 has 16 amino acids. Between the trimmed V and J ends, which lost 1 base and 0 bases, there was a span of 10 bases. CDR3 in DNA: TGCGCCAGCAGCCAAGTCCGGGGTAGTAGCAATCAGCCCCAGCATTTT. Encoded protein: CASSQVRGSSNQPQHF.

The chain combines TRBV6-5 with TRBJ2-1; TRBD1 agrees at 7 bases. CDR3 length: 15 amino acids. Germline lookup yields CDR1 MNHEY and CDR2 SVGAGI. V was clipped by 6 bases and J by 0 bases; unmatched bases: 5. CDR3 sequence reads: CASRQGKCSYNEQFF. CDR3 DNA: TGTGCCAGCAGACAGGGGAAATGCTCCTACAATGAGCAGTTCTTC.

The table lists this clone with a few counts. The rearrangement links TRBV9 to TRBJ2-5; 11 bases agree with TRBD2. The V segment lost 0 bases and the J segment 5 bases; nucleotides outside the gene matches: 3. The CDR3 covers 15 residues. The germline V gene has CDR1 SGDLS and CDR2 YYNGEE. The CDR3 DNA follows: TGTGCCAGCAGCGTAGACTCTAGCGGGGGGGAGACCCAGTACTTC. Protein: CASSVDSSGGETQYF.

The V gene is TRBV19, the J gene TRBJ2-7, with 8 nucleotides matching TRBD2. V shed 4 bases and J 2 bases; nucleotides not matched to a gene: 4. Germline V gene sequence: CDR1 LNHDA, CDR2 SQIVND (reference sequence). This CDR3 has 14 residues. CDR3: CASSSPGLAYEQYF. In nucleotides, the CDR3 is TGTGCCAGTAGTAGTCCGGGACTAGCCTACGAGCAGTACTTC.

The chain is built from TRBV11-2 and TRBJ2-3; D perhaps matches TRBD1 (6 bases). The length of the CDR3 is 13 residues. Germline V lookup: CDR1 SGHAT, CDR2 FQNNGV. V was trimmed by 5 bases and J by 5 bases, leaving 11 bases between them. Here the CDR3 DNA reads TGTGCCAGCAGCCCTTCAGGGGTAGATACGCAGTATTTT. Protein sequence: CASSPSGVDTQYF.

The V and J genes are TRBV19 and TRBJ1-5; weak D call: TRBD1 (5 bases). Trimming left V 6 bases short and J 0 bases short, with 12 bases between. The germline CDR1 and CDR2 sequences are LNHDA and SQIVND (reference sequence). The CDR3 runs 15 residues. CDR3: CASRPQGNSNQPQHF. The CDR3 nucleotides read TGTGCCAGTAGACCCCAGGGAAATAGCAATCAGCCCCAGCATTTT.

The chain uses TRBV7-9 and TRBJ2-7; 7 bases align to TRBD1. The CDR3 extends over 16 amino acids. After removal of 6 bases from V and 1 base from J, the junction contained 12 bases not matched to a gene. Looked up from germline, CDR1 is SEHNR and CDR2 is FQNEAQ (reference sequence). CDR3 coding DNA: TGTGCCAGCAGTCCACGAGGGGGCTATAAGTCCTACGAGCAGTACTTC. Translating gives CASSPRGGYKSYEQYF.

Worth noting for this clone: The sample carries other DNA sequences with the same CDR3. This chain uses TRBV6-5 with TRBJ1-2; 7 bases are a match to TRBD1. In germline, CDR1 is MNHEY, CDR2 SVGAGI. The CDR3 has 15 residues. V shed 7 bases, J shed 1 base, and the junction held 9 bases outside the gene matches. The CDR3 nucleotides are TGTGCCAGCAACCCACACAGGGGCAATAACTATGGCTACACCTTC. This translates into CASNPHRGNNYGYTF.

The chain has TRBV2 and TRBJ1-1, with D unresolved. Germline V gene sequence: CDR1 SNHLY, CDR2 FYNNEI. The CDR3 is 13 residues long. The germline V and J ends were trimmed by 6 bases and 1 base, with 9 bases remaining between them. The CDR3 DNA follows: TGTGCCAGCAGGATGGCGGGGAACACTGAAGCTTTCTTT. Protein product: CASRMAGNTEAFF.

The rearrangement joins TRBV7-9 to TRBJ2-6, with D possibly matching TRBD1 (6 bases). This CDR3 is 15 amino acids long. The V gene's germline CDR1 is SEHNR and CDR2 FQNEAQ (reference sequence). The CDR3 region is CAPTGISSGANVLTF. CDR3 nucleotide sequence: TGTGCTCCGACAGGCATTAGCTCTGGGGCCAACGTCCTGACTTTC.

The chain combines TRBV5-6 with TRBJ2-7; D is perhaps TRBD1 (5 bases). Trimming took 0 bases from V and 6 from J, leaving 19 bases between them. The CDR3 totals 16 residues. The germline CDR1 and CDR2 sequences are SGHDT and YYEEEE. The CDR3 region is CASSLGNRYPSSEQYF. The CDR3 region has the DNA TGTGCCAGCAGCTTGGGTAACAGGTACCCATCGTCCGAGCAGTACTTC.

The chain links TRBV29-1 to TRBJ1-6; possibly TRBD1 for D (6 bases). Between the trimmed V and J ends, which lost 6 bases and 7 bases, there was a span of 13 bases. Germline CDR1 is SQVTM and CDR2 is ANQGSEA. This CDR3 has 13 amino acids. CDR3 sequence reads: CSVAAGENSPLHF. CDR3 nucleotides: TGCAGCGTGGCGGCAGGGGAGAATTCACCCCTCCACTTT.

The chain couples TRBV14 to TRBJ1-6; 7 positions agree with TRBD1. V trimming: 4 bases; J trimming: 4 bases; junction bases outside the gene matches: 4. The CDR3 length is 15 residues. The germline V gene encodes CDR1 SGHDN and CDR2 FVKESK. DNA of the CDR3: TGTGCCAGCAGCCTAGGGGGCCCTTATAATTCACCCCTCCACTTT. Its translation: CASSLGGPYNSPLHF.

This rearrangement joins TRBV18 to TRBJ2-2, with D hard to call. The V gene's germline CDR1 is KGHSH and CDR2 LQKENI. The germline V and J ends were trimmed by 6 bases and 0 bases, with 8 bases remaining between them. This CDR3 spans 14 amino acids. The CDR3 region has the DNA TGTGCCAGCTCTGCCACATCGAACACCGGGGAGCTGTTTTTT. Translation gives CASSATSNTGELFF.

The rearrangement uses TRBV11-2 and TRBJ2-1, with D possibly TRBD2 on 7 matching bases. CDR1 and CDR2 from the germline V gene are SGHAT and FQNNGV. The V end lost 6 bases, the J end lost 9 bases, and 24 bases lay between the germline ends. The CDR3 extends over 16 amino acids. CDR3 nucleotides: TGTGCCAGCAGTTCAAGAGGGGGGGGCTTAATTGGTGAGCAGTTCTTC. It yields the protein CASSSRGGGLIGEQFF.